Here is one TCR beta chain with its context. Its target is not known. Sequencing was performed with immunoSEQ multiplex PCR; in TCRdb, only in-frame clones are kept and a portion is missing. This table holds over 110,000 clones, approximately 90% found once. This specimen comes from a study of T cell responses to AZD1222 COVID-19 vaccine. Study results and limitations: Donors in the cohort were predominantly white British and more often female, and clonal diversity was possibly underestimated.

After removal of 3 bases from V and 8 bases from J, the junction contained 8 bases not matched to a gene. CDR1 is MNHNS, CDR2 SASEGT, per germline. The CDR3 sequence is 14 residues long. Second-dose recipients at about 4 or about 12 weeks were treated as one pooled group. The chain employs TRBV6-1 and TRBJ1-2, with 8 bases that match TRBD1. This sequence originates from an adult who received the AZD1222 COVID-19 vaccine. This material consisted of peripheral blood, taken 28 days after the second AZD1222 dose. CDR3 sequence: CASSEATDRGGYTF. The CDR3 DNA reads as TGTGCCAGCAGTGAGGCGACCGACAGGGGCGGCTACACCTTC.